This record looks at one T cell receptor beta chain sequence and its context. Antigen: not known. This record belongs to a study of T-cell memory formation after mild COVID-19. Study results and caveats: Clonal second-wave expansions that peaked on day 37 had unconfirmed SARS-CoV-2 specificity. Researchers found some responding clones in pre-infection memory, a sign that cross-reactive memory joined. A second wave expanding day 15 to 37 was CD4+-biased; contracting clones were balanced.

From germline, CDR1 is DFQATT and CDR2 SNEGSKA (reference sequence). The CDR3 totals 13 residues. With 6 bases removed from V and 1 base from J, the gap between germline ends came to 12 bases. TCRalpha and TCRbeta libraries used 5'RACE with constant-segment primers and UMIs. TCRdb passed the 5' RACE reads through MiXCR, listing each CDR3 protein once. The table lists roughly 310,000 distinct CDR3 sequences, around 15% of them singletons. The chain links TRBV20-1 to TRBJ1-1, with a possible D match to TRBD1 (5 bases). This clonotype originated in a man between 18 and 35 years old who had mild COVID-19 (a few samples of this study predate the infection). Cell type and time point are not known. Material: PBMCs or a T cell subset sorted from them (not recorded which). The CDR3 bases are TGCAGTGCAGAGAGGGGAGAGAACACTGAAGCTTTCTTT. It encodes CSAERGENTEAFF.